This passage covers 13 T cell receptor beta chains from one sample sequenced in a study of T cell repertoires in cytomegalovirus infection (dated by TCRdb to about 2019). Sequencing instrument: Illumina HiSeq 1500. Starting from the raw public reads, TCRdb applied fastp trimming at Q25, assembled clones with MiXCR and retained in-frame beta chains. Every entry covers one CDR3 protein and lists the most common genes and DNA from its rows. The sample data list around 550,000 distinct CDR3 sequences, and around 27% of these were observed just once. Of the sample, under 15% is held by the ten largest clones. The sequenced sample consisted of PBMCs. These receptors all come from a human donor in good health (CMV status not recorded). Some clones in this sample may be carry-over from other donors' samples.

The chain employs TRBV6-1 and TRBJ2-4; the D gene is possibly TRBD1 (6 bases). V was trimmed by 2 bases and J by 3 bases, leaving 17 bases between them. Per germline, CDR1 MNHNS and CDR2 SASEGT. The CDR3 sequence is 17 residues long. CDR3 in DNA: TGTGCCAGCAGTGAATTTGGTTGGGGGCTTGGCAAAAACATTCAGTACTTC. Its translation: CASSEFGWGLGKNIQYF.

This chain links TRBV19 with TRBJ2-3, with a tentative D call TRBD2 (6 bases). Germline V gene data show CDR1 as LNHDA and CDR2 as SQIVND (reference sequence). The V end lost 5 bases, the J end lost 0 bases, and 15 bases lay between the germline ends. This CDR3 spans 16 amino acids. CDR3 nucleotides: TGTGCCAGTAGTCCATCGGGGGTCACTAGCACAGATACGCAGTATTTT. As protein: CASSPSGVTSTDTQYF.

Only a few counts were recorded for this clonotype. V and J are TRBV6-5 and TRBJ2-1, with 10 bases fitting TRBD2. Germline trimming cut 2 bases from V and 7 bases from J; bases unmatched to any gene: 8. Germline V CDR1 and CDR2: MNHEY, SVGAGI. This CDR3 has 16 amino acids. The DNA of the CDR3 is TGTGCCAGCAGTTACCGCCCGGGACTAGCGAGGAATGAGCAGTTCTTC. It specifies CASSYRPGLARNEQFF.

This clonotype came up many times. The CDR3 region is CASSPGQGAGNEQFF. The CDR3, as DNA: TGTGCCAGCAGTCCGGGACAGGGGGCAGGCAATGAGCAGTTCTTC. This chain links TRBV27 with TRBJ2-1, with 12 bases identical to TRBD1. Germline V CDR1 and CDR2: MNHEY, SMNVEV (reference sequence). This CDR3 has 15 amino acids. V gave up 5 bases and J gave up 6 bases; unmatched junction bases: 5.

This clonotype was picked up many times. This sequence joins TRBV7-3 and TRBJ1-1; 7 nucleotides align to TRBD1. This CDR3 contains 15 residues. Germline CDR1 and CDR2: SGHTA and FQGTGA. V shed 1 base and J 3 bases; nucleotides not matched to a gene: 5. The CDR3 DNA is TGTGCCAGCAGCTTAAGGGCAGGGGGGGACACTGAAGCTTTCTTT. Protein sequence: CASSLRAGGDTEAFF.

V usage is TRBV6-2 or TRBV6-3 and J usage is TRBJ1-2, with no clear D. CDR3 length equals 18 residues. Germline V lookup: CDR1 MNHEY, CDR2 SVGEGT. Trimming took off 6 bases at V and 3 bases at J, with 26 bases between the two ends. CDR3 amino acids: CASSLGGYRIVGDYGYTF. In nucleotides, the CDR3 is TGTGCCAGCAGCCTAGGCGGGTACCGCATCGTAGGAGACTATGGCTACACCTTC.

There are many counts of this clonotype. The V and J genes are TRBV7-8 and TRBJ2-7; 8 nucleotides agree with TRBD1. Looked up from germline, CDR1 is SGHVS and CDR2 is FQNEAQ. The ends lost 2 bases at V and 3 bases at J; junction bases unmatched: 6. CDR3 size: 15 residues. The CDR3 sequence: CASSLRSGGLYEQYF. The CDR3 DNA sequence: TGTGCCAGCAGCTTAAGGTCAGGGGGCCTCTACGAGCAGTACTTC.

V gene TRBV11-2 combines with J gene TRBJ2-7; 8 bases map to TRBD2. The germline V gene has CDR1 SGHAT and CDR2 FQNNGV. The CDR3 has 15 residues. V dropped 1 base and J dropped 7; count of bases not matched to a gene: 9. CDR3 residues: CASSLVLAGRGEQYF. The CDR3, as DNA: TGTGCCAGCAGCTTAGTTCTAGCGGGTCGAGGAGAGCAGTACTTC.

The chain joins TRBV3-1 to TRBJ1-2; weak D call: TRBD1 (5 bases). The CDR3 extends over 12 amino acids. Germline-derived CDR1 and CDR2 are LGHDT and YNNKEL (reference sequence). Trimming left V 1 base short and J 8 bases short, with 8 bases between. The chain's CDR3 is CASSQGTKGYTF. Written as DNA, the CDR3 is TGTGCCAGCAGCCAAGGGACAAAAGGCTACACCTTC.

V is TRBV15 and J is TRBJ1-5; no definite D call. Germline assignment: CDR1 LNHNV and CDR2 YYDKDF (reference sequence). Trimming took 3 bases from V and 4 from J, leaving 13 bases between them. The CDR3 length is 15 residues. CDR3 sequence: CATSSLRAGNQPQHF. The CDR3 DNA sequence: TGTGCCACCAGCAGTCTCCGGGCGGGAAATCAGCCCCAGCATTTT.

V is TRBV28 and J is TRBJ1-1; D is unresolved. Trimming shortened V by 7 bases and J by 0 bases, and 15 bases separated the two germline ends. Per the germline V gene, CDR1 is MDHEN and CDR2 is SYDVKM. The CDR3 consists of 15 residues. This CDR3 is CASTLSPGLNTEAFF. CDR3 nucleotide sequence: TGTGCCAGCACCCTCTCTCCGGGGTTGAACACTGAAGCTTTCTTT.

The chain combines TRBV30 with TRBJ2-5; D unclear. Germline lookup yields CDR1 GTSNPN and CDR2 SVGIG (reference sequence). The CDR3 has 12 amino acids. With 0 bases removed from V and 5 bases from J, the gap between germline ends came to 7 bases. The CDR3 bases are TGTGCCTGGAGTGTAAGCCGGGAGACCCAGTACTTC. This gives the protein CAWSVSRETQYF. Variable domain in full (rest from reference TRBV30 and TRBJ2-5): SQTIHQWPATLVQPVGSPLSLECTVEGTSNPNLYWYRQAAGRGLQLLFYSVGIGQISSEVPQNLSASRPQDRQFILSSKKLLLSDSGFYLCAWSVSRETQYFGPGTRLLVL.

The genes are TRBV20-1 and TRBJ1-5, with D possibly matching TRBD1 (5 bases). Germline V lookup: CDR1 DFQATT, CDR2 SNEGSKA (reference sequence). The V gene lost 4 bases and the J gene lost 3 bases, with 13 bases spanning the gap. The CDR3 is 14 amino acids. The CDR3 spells CSAKVGDANQPQHF. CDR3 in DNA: TGCAGTGCTAAAGTAGGGGATGCCAATCAGCCCCAGCATTTT.